Listed below are T cell receptor beta chains from one sample, sequenced in a study of T cell responses to AZD1222 COVID-19 vaccine. Profiled with immunoSEQ multiplex PCR; TCRdb holds only in-frame clones, not every one. The sample has roughly 56,000 clones; 81% are singletons. Source: peripheral blood, taken 28 days after the second AZD1222 dose. All receptors derive from an adult who received the AZD1222 COVID-19 vaccine. Each CDR3 is given with its conserved first and last residue. A D gene is named only where the DNA matches it firmly. Some rows mark clone size as missing; the rest say once, few, many or name a class of expanded clone.

TRBV6-1	TRBJ2-2	.	.	TGTGCCAGCAGTTATATCCCCGGGGAGCTGTTTTTT	CASSYIPGELFF
TRBV15	TRBJ2-7	.	.	TGTGCCACCAGCAGAGGAGCCAGCATGGACGAGCAGTACTTC	CATSRGASMDEQYF
TRBV30	TRBJ2-7	.	.	TGTGCCTGGGGGAGAGATAGAGCCGAGCAGTACTTC	CAWGRDRAEQYF
TRBV11-2	TRBJ2-7	.	.	TGTGCCAGCAGCTTAACGGGAAACCCCTACGAGCAGTACTTC	CASSLTGNPYEQYF
TRBV27	TRBJ2-2	TRBD1	.	TGTGCCAGCAGCCGGGGACAGGAGGGCACCGGGGAGCTGTTTTTT	CASSRGQEGTGELFF
TRBV5-1	TRBJ1-3	TRBD1	.	TGCGCCAGCAGCTTGGCAACAGGGGTTGGAAACACCATATATTTT	CASSLATGVGNTIYF
TRBV12-3/TRBV12-4	TRBJ1-1	.	once	TGTGCCAGCAGTCTTAGAGGGAACACTGAAGCTTTCTTT	CASSLRGNTEAFF
TRBV30	TRBJ2-3	.	few	TGTGCCTGGAGTGCTGTCGGGAAGGGAGCAGATACGCAGTATTTT	CAWSAVGKGADTQYF
TRBV28	TRBJ1-5	.	.	TGTGCCAGCAGTACCACAGGGATAGGAGGACAGCCCCAGCATTTT	CASSTTGIGGQPQHF
TRBV6-6	TRBJ2-1	.	.	TGTGCCAGCAGTCCGCTCGAGACAGATTTAAGGGGTGAGCAGTTCTTC	CASSPLETDLRGEQFF